One and the same sample provided the 30 T cell receptor gamma chains below, sequenced in a study of gamma delta lymphoproliferative disorders and STAT genes listed by TCRdb under 2018. Library preparation was by multiplex PCR. Reads for this sample came from an Illumina MiSeq. TCRdb called clones afresh from the public reads with CATT; identical DNA rows were later merged. This sample comprises 5,000 or so gamma-chain clones, around 8% of them detected only once. Around 3.1% of the sample rests with the top ten. For both patients and controls, peripheral blood mononuclear cells were isolated, and the genomic DNA from these cells was used for TCR sequencing. Material: blood. The receptors come from a human donor in good health.

This clone is medium-sized in the sample. The rearrangement joins TRGV10 to TRGJP1. Assignment of the J gene here rests on matching the DNA to germline, because TCRdb gives none. TRGV10 carries the ORF label, with uncertain function. The CDR3 extends over 20 amino acids. The V gene end was trimmed by 8 bases and the J gene end by 0 bases; junction bases not matched to a gene: 22. The CDR3 sequence: CAAWGRGFATSNTTGWFKIF. The CDR3 nucleotides read TGTGCTGCGTGGGGGCGGGGGTTTGCCACTTCCAATACCACTGGTTGGTTCAAGATATTT.

The chain couples TRGV2 to TRGJP2. The J gene is absent in TCRdb and was assigned here via DNA matching to germline. Germline V gene sequence: CDR1 EGSNGY, CDR2 YDSYNSKV. This CDR3 comprises 17 residues. Trimming at V came to 0 bases and at J to 6 bases, leaving 13 bases not matched to a gene. CDR3 sequence: CATWDGLWGYGDWIKTF. For the CDR3, the DNA is TGTGCCACCTGGGACGGGCTATGGGGTTATGGTGATTGGATCAAGACGTTT.

This clone is medium-sized (0.01 to 0.1%) within its sample. The rearrangement links TRGV4 to TRGJP1. Because TCRdb records no J gene, it was assigned here through a match of the DNA to germline. V lost 3 bases and J lost 5; bases outside the gene matches: 3. This CDR3 is 13 amino acids long. Germline V lookup: CDR1 EGSTGY, CDR2 YDSYTSSV. CDR3 protein: CATWDLTGWFKIF. Here the CDR3 DNA reads TGTGCCACCTGGGATTTAACTGGTTGGTTCAAGATATTT.

This clone was observed at least ten times. As DNA, the CDR3 is TGTGCCACCTGGGAAGGCCTGAATTATTATAAGAAACTCTTT. This codes for CATWEGLNYYKKLF. The rearrangement joins TRGV5 to TRGJ1 or TRGJ2. The J gene, missing from TCRdb, was assigned here through DNA to germline matching. This CDR3 has 14 amino acids. Trimming removed 4 bases from V and 0 bases from J; junction bases left unmatched: 6. The germline gives CDR1 VINAFY, CDR2 YDVSNSKD.

This clone was seen at least ten times. The V gene is TRGV4, the J gene TRGJ1 or TRGJ2. TCRdb does not report a J gene; here it was assigned by matching the DNA to germline references. CDR1 EGSTGY and CDR2 YDSYTSSV come from the germline V gene. V lost 7 bases to trimming and J lost 2 bases; unmatched junction nucleotides: 5. This CDR3 region has 12 residues. The CDR3 DNA reads TGTGCCACCTGCGATTATTATTATAAGAAACTCTTT. Its protein product is CATCDYYYKKLF.

Sample share makes this clone medium-sized (0.01 to 0.1%). This chain connects TRGV5 to TRGJ1 or TRGJ2. TCRdb supplies no J gene; here it was assigned by aligning the nucleotide sequence to germline. The CDR3 is made up of 14 amino acids. From germline, CDR1 is VINAFY and CDR2 YDVSNSKD. V shed 0 bases, J shed 2 bases, and the junction held 4 bases outside the gene matches. The CDR3 DNA is TGTGCCACCTGGGACAGGCAGGATTATTATAAGAAACTCTTT. Translation: CATWDRQDYYKKLF.

The table lists this clone with many counts. The J gene is TRGJ1 or TRGJ2, the V gene TRGV5. TCRdb leaves out the J gene; it was filled in here by matching the DNA to germline. From germline, CDR1 is VINAFY and CDR2 YDVSNSKD. V lost 0 bases, J lost 6 bases, and 5 bases stayed unmatched. The CDR3 loop spans 13 amino acids. CDR3: CATWDRRVYKKLF. The CDR3 nucleotides are TGTGCCACCTGGGACAGGCGAGTTTATAAGAAACTCTTT.

This clone has at least ten counts. The rearrangement joins TRGV2 to TRGJ1 or TRGJ2. TCRdb gives no J gene; it was assigned here by matching the DNA to germline. V shed 0 bases and J 7 bases; nucleotides not matched to a gene: 9. The germline V gene has CDR1 EGSNGY and CDR2 YDSYNSKV. The CDR3 is made up of 14 amino acids. CDR3 sequence: CATWDGPAAYKKLF. Written as DNA, the CDR3 is TGTGCCACCTGGGACGGGCCGGCGGCCTATAAGAAACTCTTT.

This clone is termed medium-sized. It is unclear where the CDR3 begins or ends on the DNA, so no DNA is shown, and the CDR3 is as TCRdb lists it. The CDR3 protein is CTTVPAGLGTGSDWIKTF. There is no J gene call, but TRGV11 is given as the V gene. TRGV11 carries the ORF label, with uncertain function. With termini counted, the CDR3 has 18 amino acids.

By share, this clone ranks as medium-sized. Other DNA sequences from this sample encode an identical CDR3 as well. The chain employs TRGV2 and TRGJ1 or TRGJ2. TCRdb supplies no J gene; here it was assigned by aligning the nucleotide sequence to germline. Germline loops: CDR1 EGSNGY, CDR2 YDSYNSKV. The CDR3 spans 12 residues. The V and J ends lost 0 bases and 7 bases, in that order; junction bases with no gene match: 3. The CDR3 region has the DNA TGTGCCACCTGGGACGGGCGGTATAAGAAACTCTTT. Translated, it gives CATWDGRYKKLF.

This clone is medium-sized in the sample. V usage is TRGV4 and J usage is TRGJP2. Since TCRdb gives no J gene, matching the DNA to germline was used here to assign it. The germline CDR1 and CDR2 sequences are EGSTGY and YDSYTSSV. The J segment lost 8 bases and the V segment lost 5 bases, leaving 5 bases of the junction unmatched. The CDR3 has 12 amino acids. The CDR3 protein is CATWGGDWIKTF. The CDR3 DNA follows: TGTGCCACCTGGGGAGGAGATTGGATCAAGACGTTT.

As regards this clone: One end of the junction varies from germline; a read error may be responsible. The chain is built from TRGV10 and TRGJP1. The J gene, missing from TCRdb, was assigned here through DNA to germline matching. TRGV10 falls under the ORF class, with uncertain function. CDR3 length equals 12 residues. The CDR3 DNA reads as TGCGCGGGACCTAGAACTGGTTGGTTCAAGATATTT. It is translated as CAGPRTGWFKIF.

By share, this clone ranks as medium-sized. Because the CDR3's place on the DNA is in doubt, the DNA is left out and the CDR3 is given as listed by TCRdb. There is no J gene call, but TRGV11 is given as the V gene. TRGV11 is recorded as an ORF, its role being uncertain. The CDR3 region is 19 residues in length, termini included. Here the CDR3 reads CTTVPAGLGKDSNYYKKLF.

The sample holds many counts of this clone. This chain joins TRGV2 and TRGJP2. The J gene, missing from TCRdb, was assigned here through DNA to germline matching. Trimming at V came to 1 base and at J to 3 bases, leaving 11 bases not matched to a gene. From germline, CDR1 is EGSNGY and CDR2 YDSYNSKV. The CDR3 totals 17 residues. The CDR3 DNA follows: TGTGCCACCTGGGACGGAATCCTGGGGGGTAGTGATTGGATCAAGACGTTT. This codes for CATWDGILGGSDWIKTF.

By its share, this clone is medium-sized. The V gene call is TRGV3, and the J gene call is absent. This CDR3 comprises 12 residues. The germline gives CDR1 VTNTFY, CDR2 YDVSTARD (reference sequence). DNA for the CDR3: TGTGCCACCTTTCTAGCCCCAGGACATAAACTCTTT. It specifies CATFLAPGHKLF.

This clone is deemed medium-sized (0.01 to 0.1%). This sequence joins TRGV8 and TRGJ1 or TRGJ2. No J gene is reported in TCRdb; it was inferred here by comparing the DNA with germline. The CDR3 has 11 residues. CDR1 and CDR2 from the germline V gene are VENAVY and YDSYNSRV. Trimming at V came to 3 bases and at J to 4 bases, leaving 0 bases not matched to a gene. The CDR3 loop reads CATWDYYKKLF. CDR3 sequence (DNA): TGTGCCACCTGGGATTATTATAAGAAACTCTTT.

This clone was detected many times. The chain couples TRGV9 to TRGJP. The J gene comes from matching the DNA to germline here; TCRdb lacks it. CDR1 and CDR2 from the germline V gene are GITISATS and ISYDGTV (reference sequence). V lost 0 bases to trimming and J lost 7 bases; unmatched junction nucleotides: 3. This CDR3 region has 16 residues. The CDR3 loop is CALWEVHELGKKIKVF. For the CDR3, the DNA is TGTGCCTTGTGGGAGGTGCACGAGTTGGGCAAAAAAATCAAGGTATTT.

Relative to its sample, this clone is medium-sized (0.01 to 0.1%). The rearrangement joins TRGV8 to TRGJ1 or TRGJ2. Here the J gene was assigned by germline matching of the DNA, as TCRdb has none. Germline assignment: CDR1 VENAVY and CDR2 YDSYNSRV. V was pared by 5 bases and J by 7 bases, with 5 bases of the junction left unmatched. This CDR3 spans 11 amino acids. In nucleotides, the CDR3 is TGTGCCACCTGGGGAAAATATAAGAAACTCTTT. Translated, it gives CATWGKYKKLF.

By frequency in the sample, this clone is medium-sized (0.01 to 0.1%). This CDR3 is also generated by other DNA sequences in the sample. The V gene is TRGV10, the J gene TRGJ1 or TRGJ2. Here the J gene was assigned by germline matching of the DNA, as TCRdb has none. TRGV10 is classed as an ORF, of uncertain function. This CDR3 has 12 amino acids. V lost 8 bases, J lost 6 bases, and 8 bases stayed unmatched. The CDR3, as DNA: TGTGCTGCGTGGGACCTAGTTTATAAGAAACTCTTT. Encoded protein: CAAWDLVYKKLF.

By sample share, this clone is medium-sized. The chain carries TRGV2 and TRGJ1 or TRGJ2. No J gene is reported in TCRdb; it was inferred here by comparing the DNA with germline. The germline CDR1 and CDR2 sequences are EGSNGY and YDSYNSKV. There are 15 residues in the CDR3. J lost 1 base, V lost 3 bases, and 9 bases had no gene match. The CDR3 region is CATWDSPLNYYKKLF. The CDR3 DNA is TGTGCCACCTGGGACAGCCCATTAAATTATTATAAGAAACTCTTT.

This clone is large by share. The chain has TRGV10 and TRGJP1. TCRdb offers no J gene call, so here the DNA was matched to germline to obtain one. TRGV10 is classed as an ORF, of uncertain function. V shed 6 bases, J shed 4 bases, and the junction held 0 bases outside the gene matches. The CDR3 sequence is 12 residues long. CDR3 coding DNA: TGTGCTGCGTGGTGCACTGGTTGGTTCAAGATATTT. This translates into CAAWCTGWFKIF.

This clone is termed medium-sized. The V call is TRGV2, the J call TRGJP2. TCRdb gives no J gene; it was assigned here by matching the DNA to germline. There are 15 residues in the CDR3. V lost 0 bases to trimming and J lost 11 bases; unmatched junction nucleotides: 12. The germline gives CDR1 EGSNGY, CDR2 YDSYNSKV. The CDR3 nucleotides read TGTGCCACCTGGGACGGGCCAGTCAGATCGTGGATCAAGACGTTT. This gives the protein CATWDGPVRSWIKTF.

This clone occurred many times. The chain has TRGV2 and TRGJ1 or TRGJ2. TCRdb carries no J gene annotation; the J gene was assigned here by matching the DNA with germline. The CDR3 extends over 14 amino acids. Germline assignment: CDR1 EGSNGY and CDR2 YDSYNSKV. The ends lost 0 bases at V and 2 bases at J; junction bases unmatched: 4. DNA for the CDR3: TGTGCCACCTGGGACGGGTTTTATTATTATAAGAAACTCTTT. It yields the protein CATWDGFYYYKKLF.

This clone was observed at least ten times. This rearrangement joins TRGV2 to TRGJP1. Matching the DNA to germline supplied the J gene, which TCRdb does not give. CDR1 is EGSNGY, CDR2 YDSYNSKV, per germline. The CDR3 has 13 amino acids. V shed 12 bases and J 2 bases; nucleotides not matched to a gene: 9. DNA for the CDR3: TGTGCCGCCCCGAGGACCACTGGTTGGTTCAAGATATTT. Amino acids: CAAPRTTGWFKIF.

In its sample, this clone is medium-sized. The chain links TRGV4 to TRGJ1 or TRGJ2. The J gene, absent from TCRdb, was called here by matching the DNA to germline. The CDR3 is 14 residues long. Germline V gene lookup returns CDR1 EGSTGY and CDR2 YDSYTSSV. V lost 1 base, J lost 3 bases, and 6 bases stayed unmatched. The CDR3 protein is CATWDGLLYYKKLF. In DNA, the CDR3 is TGTGCCACCTGGGATGGCCTTCTTTATTATAAGAAACTCTTT.

In its sample, this clone ranks as medium-sized. The chain has TRGV10 and TRGJP1. TCRdb gives no J gene; it was assigned here by matching the DNA to germline. TRGV10 is an ORF, with its function uncertain. Trimming at V came to 8 bases and at J to 3 bases, leaving 4 bases not matched to a gene. The CDR3 consists of 13 residues. In DNA, the CDR3 is TGTGCTGCGTGGGTTGCCACTGGTTGGTTCAAGATATTT. This sequence encodes CAAWVATGWFKIF.

This clone was observed a few times. V usage is TRGV5 and J usage is TRGJ1 or TRGJ2. The J gene, absent from TCRdb, was called here by matching the DNA to germline. The V segment lost 4 bases and the J segment 6 bases; nucleotides outside the gene matches: 12. Germline assignment: CDR1 VINAFY and CDR2 YDVSNSKD. This CDR3 contains 14 residues. The CDR3 bases are TGTGCCACCTGGGAACCCCAAGGGGGTTATAAGAAACTCTTT. This sequence encodes CATWEPQGGYKKLF.

In this sample, this clone turned up many times. This chain joins TRGV3 and TRGJ1 or TRGJ2. Since TCRdb gives no J gene, matching the DNA to germline was used here to assign it. The CDR3 is 14 amino acids. With 0 bases clipped from V and 5 bases from J, the junction kept 7 bases outside the gene matches. The V gene's germline CDR1 is VTNTFY and CDR2 YDVSTARD (reference sequence). The CDR3 DNA reads TGTGCCACCTGGGACAGGCATGGAGATTATAAGAAACTCTTT. Translating it yields CATWDRHGDYKKLF.

In its sample, this clone was seen a few times. The chain combines TRGV5 with TRGJ1 or TRGJ2. Matching the DNA to germline supplied the J gene, which TCRdb does not give. V gave up 0 bases and J gave up 4 bases; unmatched junction bases: 9. This CDR3 has 15 amino acids. The germline gives CDR1 VINAFY, CDR2 YDVSNSKD. The CDR3 region is CATWDRLEPYYKKLF. CDR3 nucleotide sequence: TGTGCCACCTGGGACAGGCTGGAACCCTATTATAAGAAACTCTTT.

This clone was seen ten or more times. This chain links TRGV2 with TRGJ1 or TRGJ2. Because TCRdb records no J gene, it was assigned here through a match of the DNA to germline. CDR3 length: 17 amino acids. Germline V gene sequence: CDR1 EGSNGY, CDR2 YDSYNSKV. J gave up 2 bases and V 0 bases, and 13 bases lay outside the gene matches. The CDR3 sequence is CATWDGQVIYYYYKKLF. CDR3 coding DNA: TGTGCCACCTGGGACGGGCAAGTAATTTACTATTATTATAAGAAACTCTTT.